Listed here are 8 T cell receptor beta chains from one sample, sequenced in a study of control samples from healthy donors and cancer patients. Using immunoSEQ multiplex PCR, the repertoire was profiled, and TCRdb retains in-frame clones only, with some absent. The sample has about 77,000 clones, around 94% seen once. Sequencing used blood. The source is a woman in her fifties or sixties in good health.

The chain joins TRBV7-3 to TRBJ2-3; D ambiguous. The germline V gene has CDR1 SGHTA and CDR2 FQGTGA. The ends were cut back, 5 bases at V and 2 bases at J, with 8 bases in the middle. The CDR3 is made up of 13 amino acids. The CDR3 DNA reads TGTGCCAGCAGCCCACGACCCACAGATACGCAGTATTTT. This encodes CASSPRPTDTQYF. Using reference TRBV7-3 and TRBJ2-3 for the parts outside the CDR3, the full variable domain is GAGVSQTPSNKVTEKGKYVELRCDPISGHTALYWYRQSLGQGPEFLIYFQGTGAADDSGLPNDRFFAVRPEGSVSTLKIQRTERGDSAVYLCASSPRPTDTQYFGPGTRLTVL.

The J gene is TRBJ1-1, the V gene TRBV19, with D perhaps TRBD1 (6 bases). The CDR3 totals 13 residues. V lost 5 bases, J lost 1 base, and 8 bases lay in between. The germline V gene encodes CDR1 LNHDA and CDR2 SQIVND (reference sequence). CDR3 coding DNA: TGTGCCAGTAGTGAGGACAGGAACACTGAAGCTTTCTTT. This encodes CASSEDRNTEAFF.

The chain couples TRBV20-1 to TRBJ2-1; D remains unclear. V lost 3 bases, J lost 11 bases, and 20 bases lay in between. Germline V lookup: CDR1 DFQATT, CDR2 SNEGSKA (reference sequence). The CDR3 sequence is 14 residues long. The CDR3 DNA reads TGCAGTGCTAGTGGCAGTGCCATGGGATCTAAGCAGTTCTTC. Translated, it gives CSASGSAMGSKQFF.

The rearrangement links TRBV6-5 to TRBJ1-6; TRBD1 might be the D (5 bases). The CDR3 length is 14 residues. Germline CDR1 is MNHEY and CDR2 is SVGAGI. Deletions cut 5 bases from V and 7 bases from J, with 12 bases between. CDR3 in amino acids: CASSNRLGNSPLHF. CDR3 bases: TGTGCCAGCAGTAACAGGTTGGGGAATTCACCCCTCCACTTT.

The CDR3 sequence is CASSASGSNTGELFF. The CDR3 nucleotides read TGTGCCAGCAGCGCTAGCGGGTCGAACACCGGGGAGCTGTTTTTT. The chain employs TRBV9 and TRBJ2-2, with 8 nucleotides matching TRBD2. Looked up from germline, CDR1 is SGDLS and CDR2 is YYNGEE. The CDR3 contains 15 residues. After removal of 3 bases from V and 0 bases from J, the junction contained 1 base not matched to a gene.

The chain joins TRBV12-3 or TRBV12-4 to TRBJ1-1; D may be TRBD1 (5 bases). This CDR3 spans 13 amino acids. Trimming removed 5 bases at V and 10 bases at J, with 17 bases between. CDR3 in DNA: TGTGCCAGCAGTCCCCCATTGGGACTCGGAGCTTTCTTT. Protein product: CASSPPLGLGAFF.

The chain combines TRBV3-1 (or the pseudogene TRBV3-2) with TRBJ2-5; 7 bases are a match to TRBD2. The CDR3 runs to 17 residues. CDR1 and CDR2 (germline): LGHDT, YNNKEL (reference sequence). Unmatched junction bases numbered 13, after V lost 2 bases and J lost 4 bases. The CDR3 reads CASSQSPTELARETQYF. CDR3 sequence (DNA): TGTGCCAGCAGCCAATCTCCGACCGAACTAGCGAGAGAGACCCAGTACTTC.

The CDR3 nucleotides are TGTGCCAGCAGCTTAGTCGTCTACACTGAAGCTTTCTTT. Its translation is CASSLVVYTEAFF. The chain links TRBV7-9 to TRBJ1-1; the D is unclear. CDR1 SEHNR and CDR2 FQNEAQ come from the germline V gene (reference sequence). CDR3 length equals 13 residues. V was trimmed by 1 base and J by 3 bases, leaving 6 bases between them.